This T cell receptor beta chain was sequenced during a study of T-cell reconstitution after alpha-beta-depleted transplantation in children. TCRbeta library construction was performed incorporating unique molecular identifiers. TCRdb re-called the PCR reads through MiXCR, storing one row per CDR3 protein. The table lists approximately 490,000 distinct CDR3 sequences, under 15% of them singletons. The CDR3 is 17 residues long. The ends lost 4 bases at V and 0 bases at J; junction bases unmatched: 9. The V gene's germline CDR1 is SGHNT and CDR2 YYREEE (reference sequence). The material sequenced was PBMCs from the stem cell graft donor, taken from the stem cell graft. The clonotype comes from a human donor who donated a stem cell graft to a child with combined immunodeficiency. This sequence joins TRBV5-4 and TRBJ1-1; TRBD1 matches 10 bases. CDR3 sequence reads: CASSLFRDRGLNTEAFF. CDR3 bases: TGTGCCAGCAGCCTGTTCCGGGACAGGGGCCTGAACACTGAAGCTTTCTTT.